In this sample, the clone carrying this TCR beta chain turned up a few times. Among the donors, all were healthy bone marrow donors. Primers for the PCR totalled 60 Vbeta and 13 Jbeta. Sequencing was performed with immunoSEQ multiplex PCR; in TCRdb, only in-frame clones are kept and a portion is missing. The data hold around 190,000 clones, with over 70% observed a single time. CDR1 and CDR2 from the germline V gene are SGDLS and YYNGEE. The CDR3 consists of 14 residues. Between the trimmed V and J ends, which lost 2 bases and 6 bases, there was a span of 13 bases. This sample is part of a study of cytomegalovirus exposure and HLA in healthy donors.

V is TRBV9 and J is TRBJ2-3, with a tentative D call TRBD2 (5 bases). The sequenced sample consisted of PBMCs. The receptor's source is a woman aged 30 to 39 in good health and CMV-seropositive. For the CDR3, the DNA is TGTGCCAGCAGCGTTTATATCACGGGGGATACGCAGTATTTT. It is translated as CASSVYITGDTQYF.